This T cell receptor (beta chain) emerged from a study of blood T cell repertoires in COVID-19. Sequencing used immunoSEQ multiplex PCR; TCRdb keeps in-frame clones, though not all of them. The sample yields fewer than 140,000 clones, approximately 80% seen once. J lost 1 base, V lost 4 bases, and 1 base had no gene match. Germline assignment: CDR1 SGHRS and CDR2 YFSETQ. The CDR3 contains 15 residues. Sequenced material: peripheral blood. The source is a man older than 75 with COVID-19, enrolled during active disease. The chain links TRBV5-1 to TRBJ2-1, with 11 bases lining up with TRBD2. CDR3 protein: CASSIAGGSYNEQFF. For the CDR3, the DNA is TGCGCCAGCAGCATAGCGGGAGGGTCCTACAATGAGCAGTTCTTC.